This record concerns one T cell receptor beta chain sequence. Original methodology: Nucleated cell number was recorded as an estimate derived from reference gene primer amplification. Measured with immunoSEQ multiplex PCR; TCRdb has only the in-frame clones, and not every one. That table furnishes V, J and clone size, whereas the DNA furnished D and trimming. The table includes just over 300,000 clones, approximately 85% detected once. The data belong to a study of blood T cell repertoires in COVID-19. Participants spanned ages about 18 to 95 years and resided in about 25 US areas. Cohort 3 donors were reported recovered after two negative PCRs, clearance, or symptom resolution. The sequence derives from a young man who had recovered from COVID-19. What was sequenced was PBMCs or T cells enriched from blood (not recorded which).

The CDR3, as DNA: TGTGCCAGCAGTTTAGAAGGGAGCTATGGCTACACCTTC. This gives the protein CASSLEGSYGYTF. The chain couples TRBV12-3 or TRBV12-4 to TRBJ1-2, with D hard to call. V was trimmed by 1 base and J by 4 bases, leaving 7 bases between them. The length of the CDR3 is 13 residues.